This T cell receptor (beta chain) is from a study of T cells after yellow fever vaccination. Study-wide results and limits: Clones from primary vaccination mostly reappeared after the booster (less than 98% CD4, over 85% CD8). The secondary response showed a weaker magnitude and a faster peak, day 5 versus 15.

TCRdb re-analysed the 5' RACE reads in MiXCR, keeping a single row per CDR3 protein. The sample yields approximately 93,000 distinct CDR3 sequences, 4.5% to 6% seen once. Germline V gives CDR1 SEHNR, CDR2 FQNEAQ (reference sequence). Trimming removed 4 bases from V and 5 bases from J, with 20 bases in between. The CDR3 is made up of 16 amino acids. On this clonotype itself: The antigen remains unidentified.

The TCR originated in a man between 18 and 35 years old who received the YFV17D yellow fever vaccine. Sequencing was performed on CD8+ T cells sorted from PBMCs, taken 10 days after the yellow fever booster vaccination. This rearrangement joins TRBV7-9 to TRBJ1-1, with TRBD1 as a possible D gene (5 bases). The chain's CDR3 is CASSSITSREETEAFF. CDR3 DNA: TGTGCCAGCAGCTCGATTACCTCCAGGGAGGAGACTGAAGCTTTCTTT.